One and the same sample provided the 28 T cell receptor beta chains below, sequenced in a study of technical replicates of blood from several donors. Using immunoSEQ multiplex PCR, the repertoire was profiled, and TCRdb retains in-frame clones only, with some absent. The sample yields 80,000 to 85,000 clones, about 89% seen once. Sequencing was done on a sample of T cells isolated from PBMCs. The receptors derive from a human donor in good health.

This chain links TRBV30 with TRBJ1-1; D is possibly TRBD1 (5 bases). The CDR3 has 15 residues. V lost 0 bases and J lost 1, with 12 bases in between. Looked up from germline, CDR1 is GTSNPN and CDR2 is SVGIG (reference sequence). The CDR3 coding sequence is TGTGCCTGGAGTGTATTGGGGGGAAGGAACACTGAAGCTTTCTTT. The encoded protein is CAWSVLGGRNTEAFF.

The CDR3 loop reads CAAKTGGGWEKLFF. DNA for the CDR3: TGTGCCGCCAAAACCGGGGGGGGATGGGAAAAACTGTTTTTT. The chain employs TRBV2 and TRBJ1-4; D is possibly TRBD1 (5 bases). The ends were cut back, 11 bases at V and 8 bases at J, with 21 bases in the middle. This CDR3 region has 14 residues. Germline V gives CDR1 SNHLY, CDR2 FYNNEI.

The chain is built from TRBV9 and TRBJ2-1; 10 bases line up with TRBD2. The CDR3 is 16 amino acids. In germline, CDR1 is SGDLS, CDR2 YYNGEE. V lost 0 bases to trimming and J lost 9 bases; unmatched junction nucleotides: 9. The CDR3 is CASSVDRAGGPVEQFF. DNA of the CDR3: TGTGCCAGCAGCGTAGATAGAGCGGGAGGGCCGGTTGAGCAGTTCTTC.

The chain has TRBV4-2 and TRBJ2-7; 10 nucleotides align to TRBD2. V was clipped by 4 bases and J by 5 bases; unmatched bases: 5. In germline, CDR1 is LGHNA, CDR2 YNFKEQ. The CDR3 contains 14 residues. CDR3 bases: TGTGCCAGCAGCCCTCCGGGACTAGCGAACGAGCAGTACTTC. This gives the protein CASSPPGLANEQYF.

V is TRBV28 and J is TRBJ2-7; 10 nucleotides agree with TRBD1. The CDR3 extends over 14 amino acids. CDR1 MDHEN and CDR2 SYDVKM come from the germline V gene. The V gene end was trimmed by 4 bases and the J gene end by 4 bases; junction bases not matched to a gene: 4. CDR3 loop: CASSSPGQGYEQYF. The CDR3 DNA sequence: TGTGCCAGCAGTTCCCCGGGACAGGGGTACGAGCAGTACTTC.

J is TRBJ2-5 and V is TRBV5-1, with 10 bases identical to TRBD2. The CDR3 has 14 residues. Losses at the gene ends were 5 bases for V and 5 bases for J; bases not matched to a gene: 6. Germline V gene data show CDR1 as SGHRS and CDR2 as YFSETQ. This CDR3 reads CASSSLAGVETQYF. For the CDR3, the DNA is TGCGCCAGCAGTTCTCTAGCGGGAGTTGAGACCCAGTACTTC.

The rearrangement links TRBV19 to TRBJ2-1; D gene ambiguous. Trimming shortened V by 5 bases and J by 8 bases, and 16 bases separated the two germline ends. The CDR3 spans 14 residues. Germline CDR1 reads LNHDA; CDR2 reads SQIVND (reference sequence). The CDR3 DNA reads TGTGCCAGTAGTCCACCCGGCAGGTGGGATGAGCAGTTCTTC. This gives the protein CASSPPGRWDEQFF.

This clone was seen only once. The chain combines TRBV6-1 with TRBJ2-5, with a weak D call TRBD2 (5 bases). This CDR3 has 17 amino acids. CDR1 and CDR2 (germline): MNHNS, SASEGT. V lost 4 bases and J 4 bases, leaving 22 bases between the germline ends. CDR3 region: CASSGSSRTLPGETQYF. As DNA, the CDR3 is TGTGCCAGCAGTGGCAGCTCGCGGACTTTACCCGGAGAGACCCAGTACTTC.

The rearrangement links TRBV14 to TRBJ1-1; TRBD1 matches at 9 bases. Germline CDR1 is SGHDN and CDR2 is FVKESK. Trimming took 4 bases from V and 4 from J; bases not matched to a gene: 7. The CDR3 sequence is 15 residues long. CDR3 DNA: TGTGCCAGCAGCCCACCACAGGGGGCAGTCACTGAAGCTTTCTTT. It specifies CASSPPQGAVTEAFF.

This chain joins TRBV6-5 and TRBJ1-1, with D unclear. The CDR3 extends over 14 amino acids. Trimming left V 0 bases short and J 3 bases short, with 8 bases between. CDR1 is MNHEY and CDR2 is SVGAGI in the germline V gene. CDR3 bases: TGTGCCAGCAGTTACTCGGTGACTGACACTGAAGCTTTCTTT. Protein: CASSYSVTDTEAFF.

V is TRBV9 and J is TRBJ2-1, with unresolved D. The CDR3 totals 13 residues. Germline CDR1 SGDLS, CDR2 YYNGEE. V shed 0 bases and J shed 7 bases, with 8 bases lying between them. The DNA of the CDR3 is TGTGCCAGCAGCGTAGAGCCCGCGAATGAGCAGTTCTTC. Its translation: CASSVEPANEQFF.

The chain combines TRBV14 with TRBJ2-7, with D maybe TRBD2 (6 bases). The CDR3 is 14 residues long. Germline CDR1 and CDR2: SGHDN and FVKESK. V gave up 1 base and J gave up 3 bases, with 10 bases separating them. The CDR3 DNA sequence: TGTGCCAGCAGCCAAGCTTACGGGGGCTACGAGCAGTACTTC. It codes for CASSQAYGGYEQYF.

The chain employs TRBV18 and TRBJ2-2, with D uncertain. The germline CDR1 and CDR2 sequences are KGHSH and LQKENI. The CDR3 extends over 14 amino acids. V was cut by 2 bases and J by 6 bases, with 10 bases left in between. CDR3 sequence: CASSPALASGELFF. CDR3 in DNA: TGTGCCAGCTCACCAGCCTTAGCCTCCGGGGAGCTGTTTTTT.

The rearrangement uses TRBV5-1 and TRBJ2-2; possible D gene TRBD1, 5 bases. This CDR3 has 15 residues. Germline V gene data show CDR1 as SGHRS and CDR2 as YFSETQ. V lost 0 bases, J lost 1 base, and 7 bases lay in between. CDR3 residues: CASSLDRWNTGELFF. CDR3 nucleotides: TGCGCCAGCAGCTTGGACAGGTGGAACACCGGGGAGCTGTTTTTT.

This clone was found a few times. J is TRBJ2-7 and V is TRBV6-1; D ambiguous. The V end lost 4 bases, the J end lost 3 bases, and 16 bases lay between the germline ends. CDR1 MNHNS and CDR2 SASEGT come from the germline V gene. The CDR3 is 15 residues long. The CDR3 loop reads CASSVGENPFYEQYF. The CDR3 DNA reads TGTGCCAGCAGTGTAGGAGAGAACCCCTTCTACGAGCAGTACTTC.

This chain links TRBV6-5 with TRBJ2-5; maybe TRBD1 (6 bases). Trimming shortened V by 5 bases and J by 4 bases, and 8 bases separated the two germline ends. The germline CDR1 and CDR2 sequences are MNHEY and SVGAGI. The CDR3 is 12 residues long. In nucleotides, the CDR3 is TGTGCCAGCAGTACAGGGACAGAGACCCAGTACTTC. It encodes CASSTGTETQYF.

The chain joins TRBV2 to TRBJ2-1; possibly TRBD1 for D (6 bases). The CDR3 covers 14 residues. CDR1 and CDR2 from the germline V gene are SNHLY and FYNNEI. V was clipped by 8 bases and J by 4 bases, with 15 bases between them. CDR3 in DNA: TGTGCCAGCCAGGCCGGGACAAAGTACAATGAGCAGTTCTTC. Protein sequence: CASQAGTKYNEQFF.

This clone was seen only once. This chain joins TRBV13 and TRBJ2-3, with 7 positions matching TRBD2. Trimming cost V 8 bases and J 0 bases; bases outside gene matches: 5. Germline assignment: CDR1 PRHDT and CDR2 FYEKMQ (reference sequence). This CDR3 is 14 amino acids long. The CDR3 is CASGRGGSTDTQYF. The CDR3 DNA reads TGTGCCAGCGGTCGCGGGGGTAGCACAGATACGCAGTATTTT.

The J gene is TRBJ2-3, the V gene TRBV6-5; D is ambiguous. V was clipped by 8 bases and J by 3 bases, with 9 bases between them. The CDR3 runs to 12 residues. Germline-derived CDR1 and CDR2 are MNHEY and SVGAGI. This CDR3 reads CASCTGTDTQYF. In DNA form, the CDR3 reads TGTGCCAGCTGTACGGGTACAGATACGCAGTATTTT.

This clone was observed a few times. The gene calls are TRBV7-9 and TRBJ1-2, with D perhaps matching TRBD1 (5 bases). Germline V lookup: CDR1 SEHNR, CDR2 FQNEAQ (reference sequence). The V gene lost 1 base and the J gene lost 3 bases, with 6 bases spanning the gap. This CDR3 is 13 amino acids long. The CDR3 sequence: CASSLETDYGYTF. As DNA, the CDR3 is TGTGCCAGCAGCTTAGAGACAGACTATGGCTACACCTTC.

The rearrangement joins TRBV6-6 to TRBJ2-5; D not resolved. Trimming pared 0 bases from V and 4 bases from J, leaving 3 bases between. The germline gives CDR1 MNHNY, CDR2 SVGAGI (reference sequence). This CDR3 spans 12 amino acids. The CDR3 sequence: CASSYSAETQYF. For the CDR3, the DNA is TGTGCCAGCAGTTACTCAGCAGAGACCCAGTACTTC.

The chain combines TRBV28 with TRBJ2-7, with a tentative D call TRBD1 (6 bases). CDR1 MDHEN and CDR2 SYDVKM come from the germline V gene. The length of the CDR3 is 13 residues. V gave up 8 bases and J gave up 2 bases, with 13 bases separating them. The chain's CDR3 is CASGGYTTYEQYF. The CDR3 coding sequence is TGTGCCAGCGGGGGCTACACCACCTACGAGCAGTACTTC.

This clone was observed a handful of times. This sequence joins TRBV7-9 and TRBJ1-4, with TRBD1 as a possible D gene (6 bases). The V and J ends lost 5 bases and 8 bases respectively, with 12 bases between them. Germline V CDR1 and CDR2: SEHNR, FQNEAQ (reference sequence). The CDR3 contains 13 residues. The chain's CDR3 is CASSRGEGEKLFF. The CDR3 DNA sequence: TGTGCCAGCAGCAGGGGGGAGGGGGAAAAACTGTTTTTT.

This clone has a single count. This chain links TRBV27 with TRBJ2-3; D is perhaps TRBD1 (6 bases). Germline V gives CDR1 MNHEY, CDR2 SMNVEV (reference sequence). The CDR3 has 15 residues. Deletions cut 1 base from V and 0 bases from J, with 8 bases between. CDR3 DNA: TGTGCCAGCAGTTTATGGGGGCCTAGCACAGATACGCAGTATTTT. Its protein product is CASSLWGPSTDTQYF.

The chain uses TRBV5-1 and TRBJ1-4; 9 bases are a match to TRBD1. The CDR3 extends over 14 amino acids. Trimming at V came to 5 bases and at J to 6 bases, leaving 5 bases not matched to a gene. The germline gives CDR1 SGHRS, CDR2 YFSETQ. In nucleotides, the CDR3 is TGCGCCAGCAGAACGGGACAGGGCTATGAAAAACTGTTTTTT. This codes for CASRTGQGYEKLFF.

This clone appeared a single time. Other DNA sequences of this sample code for an identical CDR3. The rearrangement uses TRBV18 and TRBJ2-7; 7 nucleotides match TRBD1. V was clipped by 3 bases and J by 2 bases; unmatched bases: 1. Germline V gene lookup returns CDR1 KGHSH and CDR2 LQKENI. The CDR3 is 13 residues long. This CDR3 reads CASSPQGAYEQYF. The DNA of the CDR3 is TGTGCCAGCTCACCCCAGGGGGCCTACGAGCAGTACTTC.

The rearrangement joins TRBV28 to TRBJ1-1; D is unresolved. CDR1 is MDHEN and CDR2 is SYDVKM in the germline V gene. This CDR3 is built from 12 residues. Trimming shortened V by 5 bases and J by 1 base, and 5 bases separated the two germline ends. DNA of the CDR3: TGTGCCAGCAGTGAACAGAACACTGAAGCTTTCTTT. Amino acids: CASSEQNTEAFF.

Here the CDR3 reads CASSFYRGDSYGYTF. The CDR3 region has the DNA TGTGCCAGCAGCTTCTACAGGGGGGATAGCTATGGCTACACCTTC. The J gene is TRBJ1-2, the V gene TRBV7-9; 8 nucleotides line up with TRBD1. Germline V CDR1 and CDR2: SEHNR, FQNEAQ (reference sequence). The CDR3 extends over 15 amino acids. V was clipped by 3 bases and J by 4 bases; unmatched bases: 7. The variable domain in full, with the rest retrieved from reference TRBV7-9 and TRBJ1-2, is DTGVSQNPRHKITKRGQNVTFRCDPISEHNRLYWYRQTLGQGPEFLTYFQNEAQLEKSRLLSDRFSAERPKGSFSTLEIQRTEQGDSAMYLCASSFYRGDSYGYTFGSGTRLTVV.